What follows describes a single TCR beta chain. TCRdb processed the 5' RACE reads anew with MiXCR; each CDR3 protein has one entry. Here the sample spans about 60,000 distinct CDR3 sequences, around 15% being singletons. The data were taken from a study of T cells of healthy individuals. The TCR originated in a human donor in good health.

CDR3 sequence: CSARDRVHPTPSNQPQHF. The CDR3 DNA sequence: TGCAGTGCTAGAGATAGGGTCCACCCGACCCCTAGCAATCAGCCCCAGCATTTT. The rearrangement joins TRBV20-1 to TRBJ1-5, with D unclear. Germline V gene lookup returns CDR1 DFQATT and CDR2 SNEGSKA (reference sequence). The CDR3 covers 18 residues. Trimming took 0 bases from V and 0 from J, leaving 18 bases between them.